This TCR beta chain is drawn from a study of T cells after yellow fever vaccination. Each CDR3 protein is one row after TCRdb ran MiXCR on the 5' RACE reads. The sample shows about 320,000 distinct CDR3 sequences, around 10% of them seen only once. As to this clonotype: One base away lies a much larger clone, so this may be a sequencing read error.

This CDR3 comprises 14 residues. The rearrangement joins TRBV12-3 or TRBV12-4 to TRBJ1-3, with D uncertain. The source of this sequence is a man aged 18 to 29 who received the YFV17D yellow fever vaccine. The sequenced sample was CD4+ T cells sorted from PBMCs, obtained 45 days after the yellow fever booster vaccination. CDR3 coding DNA: TGTGCCAGCAGTTTATGGAGCTCTGGAAACACCCTATATTTT. This sequence encodes CASSLWSSGNTLYF.